Listed below are T cell receptor beta chains from one sample, sequenced in a study of CD8 T cells in Susac syndrome. One entry per CDR3 protein results from TCRdb running MiXCR on the immunoSEQ multiplex PCR reads. The sample lists about 150,000 distinct CDR3 sequences, approximately 94% occurring once. Sequenced input: CD8+ T cells from PBMCs. These receptors were collected from a human donor with multiple sclerosis. CDR3s include the opening cysteine and the closing phenylalanine or tryptophan. D genes are given only for firm matches. For some rows the clone size is stated as once, few or many, or as a class when expanded; others skip it.

DNA: TGTGCCAGCAGCCAACCGAAAACCGGGACAAGCTATGGCTACACCTTC
CDR3: CASSQPKTGTSYGYTF
size: .
D: .
J: TRBJ1-2
V: TRBV7-9

DNA: TGCAGTGCTAGCCTGAAGGGAAGTTCCTACAATGAGCAGTTCTTC
CDR3: CSASLKGSSYNEQFF
size: .
D: .
J: TRBJ2-1
V: TRBV20-1

DNA: TGTGCCAGCAGCTTGGACAGGGCAGGGTATGGCTACACCTTC
CDR3: CASSLDRAGYGYTF
size: .
D: TRBD1
J: TRBJ1-2
V: TRBV7-9

DNA: TGTGCCAGCAGCTTAGACAGGGCCAGGGAGCAGTTCTTC
CDR3: CASSLDRAREQFF
size: .
D: .
J: TRBJ2-1
V: TRBV7-9

DNA: TGCAGCGTTGACCGGGACGGCCTCAGTGGCTACACCTTC
CDR3: CSVDRDGLSGYTF
size: .
D: .
J: TRBJ1-2
V: TRBV29-1

DNA: TGTGCCAGCAGCCGGACAGTTTTGGGGGAGCAGTACTTC
CDR3: CASSRTVLGEQYF
size: .
D: .
J: TRBJ2-7
V: TRBV27

DNA: TGTGCCACCGGTTTGGCAGGCTACGAGCAGTACTTC
CDR3: CATGLAGYEQYF
size: .
D: .
J: TRBJ2-7
V: TRBV15

DNA: TGCAGTGCCTCGTCCCTCACTGGAAACACCATATATTTT
CDR3: CSASSLTGNTIYF
size: .
D: .
J: TRBJ1-3
V: TRBV20-1

DNA: TGCGCCAGCAACAGACTGGGGCGAGAGACCCAGTACTTC
CDR3: CASNRLGRETQYF
size: .
D: .
J: TRBJ2-5
V: TRBV23-1

DNA: TGTGCCAGCAACCCGGACAGGGGAACCGCGCAGTACTTC
CDR3: CASNPDRGTAQYF
size: .
D: TRBD1
J: TRBJ2-7
V: TRBV6-2/TRBV6-3

DNA: TGCAGTGCTAGAGAGGAGAGGTCACCCCTCCACTTT
CDR3: CSAREERSPLHF
size: .
D: .
J: TRBJ1-6
V: TRBV20-1

DNA: TGTGCCAGCAGCCAAGGCCCCCGCCGGGCAGCGGAGGACCGGAGCTATGGCTACACCTTC
CDR3: CASSQGPRRAAEDRSYGYTF
size: .
D: .
J: TRBJ1-2
V: TRBV3-1

DNA: TGTGCCAGCAGCCAAGGACCCGGGGAGACCCAGTACTTC
CDR3: CASSQGPGETQYF
size: .
D: .
J: TRBJ2-5
V: TRBV3-1

DNA: TGTGCCAGCAGTCCCGGTGTCCCGGGTGGCTATGGCTACACCTTC
CDR3: CASSPGVPGGYGYTF
size: .
D: .
J: TRBJ1-2
V: TRBV12-3/TRBV12-4

DNA: TGTGCCAGCAGCCTCCTGACAGACAATGAGCAGTTCTTC
CDR3: CASSLLTDNEQFF
size: .
D: .
J: TRBJ2-1
V: TRBV7-8

DNA: TGTGCCAGCAGCACAGGGAATGGCTACACCTTC
CDR3: CASSTGNGYTF
size: .
D: .
J: TRBJ1-2
V: TRBV25-1

DNA: TGTGCCAGCAGCTTAGTTAGCGGGGGGGCGATTGAGCAGTTCTTC
CDR3: CASSLVSGGAIEQFF
size: .
D: TRBD2
J: TRBJ2-1
V: TRBV7-8

DNA: TGTGCCAGCAGTCTCGACAGGGTTAGCTACACCTTC
CDR3: CASSLDRVSYTF
size: .
D: TRBD1
J: TRBJ1-2
V: TRBV27

DNA: TGTGCCAGCAGGTCCTCAGGGGGCCTTACTACGAATTCACCCCTCCACTTT
CDR3: CASRSSGGLTTNSPLHF
size: once
D: TRBD1
J: TRBJ1-6
V: TRBV2

DNA: TGTGCCAGCGTCTCCGGGACAGGGGGTTACAATGAGCAGTTCTTC
CDR3: CASVSGTGGYNEQFF
size: .
D: TRBD1
J: TRBJ2-1
V: TRBV27

DNA: TGTGCCAGCAGTGGGTCAGCAGGGACAGGGCTAACCGGGGAGCTGTTTTTT
CDR3: CASSGSAGTGLTGELFF
size: .
D: TRBD1
J: TRBJ2-2
V: TRBV2

DNA: TGCAGCGCCTGTGGTCTGGGGGGCCCCTACGAGCAGTACTTC
CDR3: CSACGLGGPYEQYF
size: .
D: .
J: TRBJ2-7
V: TRBV29-1

DNA: TGTGCCAGCACCGGACAGAGTTACAATGAGCAGTTCTTC
CDR3: CASTGQSYNEQFF
size: .
D: .
J: TRBJ2-1
V: TRBV6-5

DNA: TGTGCCAGCAGCTTAGCTGGGGGACAGGGCTCCTACGAGCAGTACTTC
CDR3: CASSLAGGQGSYEQYF
size: .
D: TRBD1
J: TRBJ2-7
V: TRBV13

DNA: TGTGCCAGCAGACAACTTGGGGTGAACACTGAAGCTTTCTTT
CDR3: CASRQLGVNTEAFF
size: .
D: .
J: TRBJ1-1
V: TRBV28

DNA: TGCGCCAGCAGCTTACGGACAGAACCGGGGGAGCAGTACTTC
CDR3: CASSLRTEPGEQYF
size: .
D: .
J: TRBJ2-7
V: TRBV5-1

DNA: TGTGCCAGCAGTTTGGGGCAGCCGGAGGGCAATCAGCCCCAGCATTTT
CDR3: CASSLGQPEGNQPQHF
size: .
D: .
J: TRBJ1-5
V: TRBV27

DNA: TGTGCCAGCAGTTTTAAGGGACACGATGATCAGCCCCAGCATTTT
CDR3: CASSFKGHDDQPQHF
size: .
D: .
J: TRBJ1-5
V: TRBV12-3/TRBV12-4

DNA: TGCGCCAGCAGCGGCGCGAGCAGGGGGGGAGATACGCAGTATTTT
CDR3: CASSGASRGGDTQYF
size: once
D: .
J: TRBJ2-3
V: TRBV4-3

DNA: TGTGCCAGCAGCTTGGGGGCTAGCGGTGAGACCCAGTACTTC
CDR3: CASSLGASGETQYF
size: .
D: TRBD2
J: TRBJ2-5
V: TRBV5-6

DNA: TGCAGTGCTAGAGATGATCGGGCCGCGAGCTCCTACAATGAGCAGTTCTTC
CDR3: CSARDDRAASSYNEQFF
size: .
D: .
J: TRBJ2-1
V: TRBV20-1

DNA: TGTGCCAGCAGCTTAGTTGGACAGGGGGCTTCTGAAGCTTTCTTT
CDR3: CASSLVGQGASEAFF
size: .
D: TRBD1
J: TRBJ1-1
V: TRBV7-8

DNA: TGTGCCAGCAGCCCCAGGACAGGGGGAGCCTTGACCTACGAGCAGTACTTC
CDR3: CASSPRTGGALTYEQYF
size: .
D: TRBD1
J: TRBJ2-7
V: TRBV7-9

DNA: TGTGCCAGCAGCAGAACAGGGGGCATCCACGAGCAGTACTTC
CDR3: CASSRTGGIHEQYF
size: .
D: TRBD1
J: TRBJ2-7
V: TRBV14

DNA: TGTGCCAGCAGGACTAGAGGGGCAGATACGCAGTATTTT
CDR3: CASRTRGADTQYF
size: .
D: .
J: TRBJ2-3
V: TRBV3-1

DNA: TGTGCCAGCGAAGGGACAGGGCAATCGTTTGGCTACACCTTC
CDR3: CASEGTGQSFGYTF
size: .
D: TRBD1
J: TRBJ1-2
V: TRBV7-9

DNA: TGTGCCATCAGGGGAGTCGGAGATACGCAGTATTTT
CDR3: CAIRGVGDTQYF
size: few
D: .
J: TRBJ2-3
V: TRBV10-3